Below, 28 T cell receptor beta chains from the same sample are listed, as sequenced in a study of Tregs in tolerant kidney transplant recipients. TCRdb's copy holds only in-frame clones and misses some; the assay was immunoSEQ multiplex PCR. Here the sample spans 60,000 or so clones, around 88% being singletons. The sample taken for sequencing was CD4+ T cells from blood. These receptor sequences come from a human donor in good health.

V is TRBV4-2 and J is TRBJ2-3; no clear D gene. Deletions cut 0 bases from V and 0 bases from J, with 7 bases between. Germline V gene lookup returns CDR1 LGHNA and CDR2 YNFKEQ. CDR3 size: 15 residues. The CDR3 here is CASSQEDASTDTQYF. DNA for the CDR3: TGTGCCAGCAGCCAAGAAGACGCTAGCACAGATACGCAGTATTTT.

The J gene is TRBJ2-1, the V gene TRBV7-7; D possibly corresponds to TRBD1 (5 bases). CDR1 is SSHAT and CDR2 is FNYEAQ in the germline V gene (reference sequence). The CDR3 consists of 15 residues. With 2 bases removed from V and 5 bases from J, the gap between germline ends came to 13 bases. CDR3 in amino acids: CASSLSGNDNNEQFF. CDR3 sequence (DNA): TGTGCCAGCAGCTTATCAGGGAACGATAACAATGAGCAGTTCTTC.

The V gene is TRBV6-5, the J gene TRBJ1-2; D possibly corresponds to TRBD1 (6 bases). Trimming removed 0 bases at V and 8 bases at J, with 7 bases between. CDR1 is MNHEY and CDR2 is SVGAGI in the germline V gene. The CDR3 runs 12 residues. The CDR3 spells CASSYSGGGYTF. CDR3 in DNA: TGTGCCAGCAGTTACTCAGGGGGGGGCTACACCTTC.

The chain employs TRBV9 and TRBJ2-5; 10 bases map to TRBD1. The CDR3 consists of 14 residues. V gave up 0 bases and J gave up 7 bases; unmatched junction bases: 3. Germline CDR1 reads SGDLS; CDR2 reads YYNGEE. CDR3 sequence reads: CASSVGQGAGTQYF. In DNA, the CDR3 is TGTGCCAGCAGCGTAGGACAGGGGGCAGGGACCCAGTACTTC.

This clone was seen more than once but under ten times. The chain uses TRBV6-6 and TRBJ1-2; no clear D. V was cut by 7 bases and J by 8 bases, with 14 bases left in between. CDR1 is MNHNY and CDR2 is SVGAGI in the germline V gene (reference sequence). This CDR3 comprises 12 residues. CDR3 in DNA: TGTGCCAGCACGTCTACGCCCCGCGGCTACACCTTC. This encodes CASTSTPRGYTF.

This clone appeared a single time. The J gene is TRBJ2-3, the V gene TRBV5-1; possibly TRBD1 or TRBD2 for D (5 bases each). The V gene lost 3 bases and the J gene lost 5 bases, with 19 bases spanning the gap. The CDR3 covers 16 residues. The germline CDR1 and CDR2 sequences are SGHRS and YFSETQ. CDR3 sequence (DNA): TGCGCCAGCAGCTCCTGGGACCCGAGGCAGGGAGATACGCAGTATTTT. This gives the protein CASSSWDPRQGDTQYF.

This clone was detected only a few times. This chain uses TRBV30 with TRBJ2-7; unclear D gene. Between the trimmed V and J ends, which lost 2 bases and 0 bases, there was a span of 11 bases. Germline V gene sequence: CDR1 GTSNPN, CDR2 SVGIG (reference sequence). There are 14 residues in the CDR3. Written as DNA, the CDR3 is TGTGCCTGGAGTCCCCTGGACGTCTCCTACGAGCAGTACTTC. Encoded protein: CAWSPLDVSYEQYF.

V gene TRBV30 combines with J gene TRBJ1-2; D gene unclear. Germline V lookup: CDR1 GTSNPN, CDR2 SVGIG (reference sequence). V dropped 2 bases and J dropped 8 bases, with 12 bases sitting between them. The CDR3 loop spans 12 amino acids. CDR3 region: CAWSLGVGGYTF. In DNA form, the CDR3 reads TGTGCCTGGAGTCTTGGAGTTGGCGGCTACACCTTC.

The V and J genes are TRBV5-6 and TRBJ2-7; D gene ambiguous. V lost 5 bases to trimming and J lost 1 base, with 13 bases between them. Germline CDR1 reads SGHDT; CDR2 reads YYEEEE. The CDR3 totals 14 residues. CDR3 in amino acids: CASSLTGPSYEQYF. The CDR3 DNA is TGTGCCAGCAGTCTGACCGGGCCATCCTACGAGCAGTACTTC.

V is TRBV6-6 and J is TRBJ1-5; the D is unclear. V was cut by 4 bases and J by 5 bases, with 18 bases left in between. The CDR3 length is 16 residues. Per the germline V gene, CDR1 is MNHNY and CDR2 is SVGAGI (reference sequence). CDR3 sequence reads: CASSSPGVGPYQPQHF. The DNA for the CDR3 is TGTGCCAGCAGTTCCCCAGGAGTTGGCCCCTATCAGCCCCAGCATTTT.

The rearrangement uses TRBV18 and TRBJ2-3, with 16 bases lining up with TRBD2. V lost 3 bases to trimming and J lost 6 bases; unmatched junction nucleotides: 6. The CDR3 spans 17 residues. Per the germline V gene, CDR1 is KGHSH and CDR2 is LQKENI. Here the CDR3 reads CASSPGTSGGATDTQYF. CDR3 bases: TGTGCCAGCTCACCCGGGACTAGCGGGGGGGCCACCGATACGCAGTATTTT. The full variable domain, completed using reference TRBV18 and TRBJ2-3, is NAGVMQNPRHLVRRRGQEARLRCSPMKGHSHVYWYRQLPEEGLKFMVYLQKENIIDESGMPKERFSAEFPKEGPSILRIQQVVRGDSAAYFCASSPGTSGGATDTQYFGPGTRLTVL.

V gene TRBV7-2 combines with J gene TRBJ1-3; possibly TRBD1 for D (5 bases). Trimming cost V 5 bases and J 5 bases, with 13 bases left between them. Germline lookup yields CDR1 SGHTA and CDR2 FQGNSA. The CDR3 loop spans 14 amino acids. CDR3 residues: CASSPTGGRNTIYF. CDR3 nucleotides: TGTGCCAGCAGCCCAACCGGGGGGAGAAACACCATATATTTT.

This sequence joins TRBV7-2 and TRBJ2-1, with a weak D call TRBD1 (5 bases). The CDR3 has 17 amino acids. Germline values: CDR1 SGHTA, CDR2 FQGNSA. Trimming took 3 bases from V and 0 from J, leaving 15 bases between them. CDR3 residues: CASSLNPPGFSYNEQFF. The DNA of the CDR3 is TGTGCCAGCAGCTTGAATCCCCCAGGGTTCTCCTACAATGAGCAGTTCTTC.

This clone was seen only once. CDR3 sequence (DNA): TGTGCCAGCACCGCCGGGGCAGCGGGAGGGCACAGGGCCTCCTACAATGAGCAGTTCTTC. It translates to CASTAGAAGGHRASYNEQFF. The chain couples TRBV7-8 to TRBJ2-1; 10 bases fit TRBD2. Trimming took 7 bases from V and 0 from J; bases not matched to a gene: 18. CDR1 is SGHVS, CDR2 FQNEAQ, per germline. There are 20 residues in the CDR3.

The chain links TRBV7-2 to TRBJ2-3; D gene uncertain. The CDR3 length is 14 residues. V lost 1 base, J lost 5 bases, and 10 bases lay in between. The germline V gene has CDR1 SGHTA and CDR2 FQGNSA. CDR3 nucleotides: TGTGCCAGCAGCTTAGGAGTAATCATAGATACGCAGTATTTT. This translates into CASSLGVIIDTQYF. Full variable domain (rest looked up from reference TRBV7-2 and TRBJ2-3): GAGVSQSPSNKVTEKGKDVELRCDPISGHTALYWYRQSLGQGLEFLIYFQGNSAPDKSGLPSDRFSAERTGGSVSTLTIQRTQQEDSAVYLCASSLGVIIDTQYFGPGTRLTVL.

The chain has TRBV7-2 and TRBJ1-2; D possibly corresponds to TRBD1 (6 bases). This CDR3 has 14 residues. Trimming shortened V by 5 bases and J by 6 bases, and 16 bases separated the two germline ends. Germline CDR1 is SGHTA and CDR2 is FQGNSA. The CDR3 reads CASSPDSTGHGYTF. For the CDR3, the DNA is TGTGCCAGCAGCCCAGATAGTACAGGGCATGGCTACACCTTC.

This chain connects TRBV30 to TRBJ2-3; tentative D call: TRBD1 (5 bases). Trimming removed 2 bases from V and 0 bases from J, with 6 bases in between. The germline V gene has CDR1 GTSNPN and CDR2 SVGIG (reference sequence). This CDR3 spans 13 amino acids. The CDR3 bases are TGTGCCTGGAGTCAGGGAAGCACAGATACGCAGTATTTT. Translation: CAWSQGSTDTQYF.

V and J are TRBV7-3 and TRBJ2-1; D gene uncertain. CDR1 and CDR2 from the germline V gene are SGHTA and FQGTGA. V lost 2 bases to trimming and J lost 2 bases, with 4 bases between them. This CDR3 is 13 amino acids long. CDR3 DNA sequence: TGTGCCAGCAGCTTAGGCGCCTACAATGAGCAGTTCTTC. Translation gives CASSLGAYNEQFF. Drawing the rest from reference TRBV7-3 and TRBJ2-1, the complete variable domain is GAGVSQTPSNKVTEKGKYVELRCDPISGHTALYWYRQSLGQGPEFLIYFQGTGAADDSGLPNDRFFAVRPEGSVSTLKIQRTERGDSAVYLCASSLGAYNEQFFGPGTRLTVL.

The chain has TRBV5-1 and TRBJ1-2; D gene uncertain. V lost 4 bases and J 8 bases, leaving 12 bases between the germline ends. CDR1 SGHRS and CDR2 YFSETQ come from the germline V gene. The CDR3 spans 12 residues. The CDR3 sequence is CASSTSSSGYTF. Written as DNA, the CDR3 is TGCGCCAGCAGCACCTCTTCCAGCGGCTACACCTTC.

The V gene is TRBV18, the J gene TRBJ2-3; 12 positions agree with TRBD2. Trimming at V came to 5 bases and at J to 1 base, leaving 4 bases not matched to a gene. The CDR3 contains 16 residues. Looked up from germline, CDR1 is KGHSH and CDR2 is LQKENI. Here the CDR3 reads CASSSGLAGRTDTQYF. Here the CDR3 DNA reads TGTGCCAGCTCATCCGGACTAGCGGGACGCACAGATACGCAGTATTTT.

The J gene is TRBJ1-5, the V gene TRBV7-9; 7 positions agree with TRBD1. The CDR3 totals 13 residues. Germline lookup yields CDR1 SEHNR and CDR2 FQNEAQ (reference sequence). Germline trimming cut 5 bases from V and 4 bases from J; bases unmatched to any gene: 2. This CDR3 is CASSGTDNQPQHF. CDR3 DNA: TGTGCCAGCAGCGGGACAGATAATCAGCCCCAGCATTTT.

The V call is TRBV11-2, the J call TRBJ2-5, with D tentatively TRBD1 (5 bases). V lost 4 bases to trimming and J lost 5 bases, with 8 bases between them. CDR3 size: 12 residues. Germline lookup yields CDR1 SGHAT and CDR2 FQNNGV. The CDR3 protein is CASSSRVETQYF. CDR3 bases: TGTGCCAGCAGCTCCAGGGTGGAGACCCAGTACTTC.

The rearrangement joins TRBV5-4 to TRBJ1-6; D possibly corresponds to TRBD1 (5 bases). CDR1 SGHNT and CDR2 YYREEE come from the germline V gene (reference sequence). V lost 0 bases, J lost 2 bases, and 6 bases lay in between. The CDR3 length is 15 residues. CDR3 residues: CASSLGDAYNSPLHF. Written as DNA, the CDR3 is TGTGCCAGCAGCTTGGGGGACGCCTATAATTCACCCCTCCACTTT.

This clone was observed a handful of times. The V and J genes are TRBV27 and TRBJ1-1, with D perhaps matching TRBD1 (5 bases). The CDR3 is 13 amino acids. Trimming shortened V by 4 bases and J by 8 bases, and 14 bases separated the two germline ends. Germline CDR1 MNHEY, CDR2 SMNVEV (reference sequence). The CDR3 region is CASSSGRTTEAFF. For the CDR3, the DNA is TGTGCCAGCAGTTCCGGCAGGACAACAGAAGCTTTCTTT.

The chain has TRBV7-9 and TRBJ1-1, with a tentative D call TRBD1 (6 bases). V lost 5 bases and J 9 bases, leaving 10 bases between the germline ends. Germline V lookup: CDR1 SEHNR, CDR2 FQNEAQ (reference sequence). This CDR3 comprises 11 residues. The CDR3, as DNA: TGTGCCAGCAGCGGGGACAAAAAAGCTTTCTTT. Its translation: CASSGDKKAFF.

J is TRBJ2-5 and V is TRBV21-1; TRBD2 is the table's D call and was not checked against the DNA. TRBV21-1 represents a pseudogene. The CDR3 consists of 14 residues. The chain's CDR3 is CASRILADQETQYF. The DNA of the CDR3 is TGTGCCAGCAGGATACTAGCGGATCAAGAGACCCAGTACTTC.

The V call is TRBV7-2, the J call TRBJ2-3; the match to TRBD2 covers 14 bases. Unmatched junction bases numbered 13, after V lost 5 bases and J lost 9 bases. Germline CDR1 and CDR2: SGHTA and FQGNSA. The CDR3 loop spans 17 amino acids. The CDR3 spells CASSPQGTSGGLGTQYF. The CDR3 region has the DNA TGTGCCAGCAGCCCCCAGGGGACTAGCGGGGGCCTGGGAACGCAGTATTTT.

J is TRBJ2-7 and V is TRBV5-1; TRBD1 matches at 12 bases. The CDR3 has 17 residues. J was trimmed by 3 bases and V by 1 base; bases with no gene match: 8. Germline-derived CDR1 and CDR2 are SGHRS and YFSETQ. The CDR3 protein is CASSLTPGQGANYEQYF. CDR3 coding DNA: TGCGCCAGCAGCTTGACACCGGGACAGGGGGCTAACTACGAGCAGTACTTC.